Each of the 6 T cell receptor beta chains below was sequenced from the same sample in a study of cytomegalovirus exposure and HLA in healthy donors. This table comes from immunoSEQ multiplex PCR, and its TCRdb copy is limited to in-frame clones, with some not included. This sample has roughly 250,000 clones, with around 87% found just once. Sequencing used PBMCs. The origin of the receptors is a man between 18 and 35 years old in good health and CMV-seronegative.

This clone was observed once. The genes are TRBV27 and TRBJ2-5; 7 nucleotides agree with TRBD2. Germline V gene sequence: CDR1 MNHEY, CDR2 SMNVEV (reference sequence). The CDR3 is 14 residues long. Trimming at V came to 2 bases and at J to 3 bases, leaving 3 bases not matched to a gene. The CDR3 coding sequence is TGTGCCAGCAGTTTAGTGGGGGGGGAAGAGACCCAGTACTTC. This codes for CASSLVGGEETQYF.

V and J are TRBV2 and TRBJ2-7, with D possibly matching TRBD2 (5 bases). The V gene's germline CDR1 is SNHLY and CDR2 FYNNEI. The CDR3 contains 12 residues. V was shortened by 4 bases and J by 7 bases, with 11 bases between the two germline ends. In DNA form, the CDR3 reads TGTGCCAGCAGTGGGACTGCGAGGGAGCAGTACTTC. As protein: CASSGTAREQYF.

A single count supports this clone. The chain combines TRBV28 with TRBJ1-4; D is perhaps TRBD1 (5 bases). The CDR3 covers 11 residues. The germline V gene has CDR1 MDHEN and CDR2 SYDVKM. V dropped 6 bases and J dropped 12 bases, with 11 bases sitting between them. The CDR3 DNA sequence: TGTGCCAGCAGCAGGGTGTCTCAACTGTTTTTT. Protein product: CASSRVSQLFF.

The gene calls are TRBV5-1 and TRBJ2-7, with 8 bases identical to TRBD1. Per germline, CDR1 SGHRS and CDR2 YFSETQ. The V gene end was trimmed by 5 bases and the J gene end by 0 bases; junction bases not matched to a gene: 13. The CDR3 totals 17 residues. In nucleotides, the CDR3 is TGCGCCAGCAGTTCTACCTCGGGACAGGACTTCTCCTACGAGCAGTACTTC. It yields the protein CASSSTSGQDFSYEQYF.

This sequence joins TRBV6-5 and TRBJ2-5, with D unclear. CDR3 length: 14 amino acids. CDR1 MNHEY and CDR2 SVGAGI come from the germline V gene. Trimming stripped 5 bases from V and 2 bases from J, with 12 bases between. The CDR3 is CASSQLGGQETQYF. CDR3 coding DNA: TGTGCCAGCAGTCAGCTAGGTGGGCAAGAGACCCAGTACTTC.

CDR3 DNA: TGTGCCACCAGCAGAGTGGAGCCTAGCGGGGGCCAAGAGACCCAGTACTTC. This encodes CATSRVEPSGGQETQYF. The chain is built from TRBV15 and TRBJ2-5, with TRBD2 identical over 10 bases. CDR3 length: 17 amino acids. Germline CDR1 is LNHNV and CDR2 is YYDKDF (reference sequence). The V and J ends lost 1 base and 1 base, in that order; junction bases with no gene match: 6.